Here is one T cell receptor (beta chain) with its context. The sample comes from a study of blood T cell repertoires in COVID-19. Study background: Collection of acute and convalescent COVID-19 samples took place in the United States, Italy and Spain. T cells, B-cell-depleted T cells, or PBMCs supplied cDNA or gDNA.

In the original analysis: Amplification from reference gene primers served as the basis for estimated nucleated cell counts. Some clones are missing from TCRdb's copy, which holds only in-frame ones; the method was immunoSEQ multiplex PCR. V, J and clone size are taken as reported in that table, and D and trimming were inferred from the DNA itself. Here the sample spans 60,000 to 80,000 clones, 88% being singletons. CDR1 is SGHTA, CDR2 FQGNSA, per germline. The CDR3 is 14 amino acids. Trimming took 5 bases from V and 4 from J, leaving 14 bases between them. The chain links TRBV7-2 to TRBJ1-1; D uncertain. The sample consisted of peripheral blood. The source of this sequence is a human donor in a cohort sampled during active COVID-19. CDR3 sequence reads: CASSRDNGVTEAFF. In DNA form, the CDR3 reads TGTGCCAGCAGCAGAGACAACGGGGTCACTGAAGCTTTCTTT.